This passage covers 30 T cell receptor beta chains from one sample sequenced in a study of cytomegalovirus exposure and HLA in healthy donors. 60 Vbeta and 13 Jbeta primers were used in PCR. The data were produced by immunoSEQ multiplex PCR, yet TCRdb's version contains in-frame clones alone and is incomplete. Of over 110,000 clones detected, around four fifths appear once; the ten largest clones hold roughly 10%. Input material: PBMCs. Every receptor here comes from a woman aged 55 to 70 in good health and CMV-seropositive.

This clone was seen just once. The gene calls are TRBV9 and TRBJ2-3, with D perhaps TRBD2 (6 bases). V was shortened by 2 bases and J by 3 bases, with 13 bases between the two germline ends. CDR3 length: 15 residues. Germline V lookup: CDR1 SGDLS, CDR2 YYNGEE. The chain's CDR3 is CASSVENGGTDTQYF. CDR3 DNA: TGTGCCAGCAGCGTCGAGAACGGAGGGACAGATACGCAGTATTTT.

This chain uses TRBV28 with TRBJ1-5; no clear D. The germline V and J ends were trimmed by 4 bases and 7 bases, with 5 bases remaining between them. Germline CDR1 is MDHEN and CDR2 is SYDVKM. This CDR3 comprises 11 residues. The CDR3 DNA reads TGTGCCAGCAGTTCCCGGCAGCCCCAGCATTTT. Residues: CASSSRQPQHF.

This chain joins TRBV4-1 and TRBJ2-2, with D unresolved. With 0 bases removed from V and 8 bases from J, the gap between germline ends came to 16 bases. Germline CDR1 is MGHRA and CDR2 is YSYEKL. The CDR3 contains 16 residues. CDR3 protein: CASSQDPGLELGELFF. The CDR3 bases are TGCGCCAGCAGCCAAGATCCGGGTTTAGAATTAGGGGAGCTGTTTTTT.

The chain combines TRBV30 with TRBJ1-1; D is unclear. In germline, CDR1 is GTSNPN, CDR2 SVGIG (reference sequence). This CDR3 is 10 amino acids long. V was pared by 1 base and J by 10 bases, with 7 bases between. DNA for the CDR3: TGTGCCTGGAGTGGCTCGGGAGCTTTCTTT. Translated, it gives CAWSGSGAFF.

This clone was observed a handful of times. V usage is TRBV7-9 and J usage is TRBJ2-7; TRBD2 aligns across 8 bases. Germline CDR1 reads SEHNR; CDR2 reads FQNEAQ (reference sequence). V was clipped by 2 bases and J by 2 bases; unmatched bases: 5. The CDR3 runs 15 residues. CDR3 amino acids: CASSLSASGPYEQYF. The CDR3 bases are TGTGCCAGCAGCTTATCCGCTAGCGGGCCCTACGAGCAGTACTTC.

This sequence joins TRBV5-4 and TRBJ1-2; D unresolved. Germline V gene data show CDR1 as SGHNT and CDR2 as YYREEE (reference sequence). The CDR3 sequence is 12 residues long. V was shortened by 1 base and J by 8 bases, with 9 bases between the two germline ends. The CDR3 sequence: CASSLNIQGYTF. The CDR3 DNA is TGTGCCAGCAGCTTGAATATCCAGGGCTACACCTTC. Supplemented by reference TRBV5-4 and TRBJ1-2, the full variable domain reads ETGVTQSPTHLIKTRGQQVTLRCSSQSGHNTVSWYQQALGQGPQFIFQYYREEENGRGNFPPRFSGLQFPNYSSELNVNALELDDSALYLCASSLNIQGYTFGSGTRLTVV.

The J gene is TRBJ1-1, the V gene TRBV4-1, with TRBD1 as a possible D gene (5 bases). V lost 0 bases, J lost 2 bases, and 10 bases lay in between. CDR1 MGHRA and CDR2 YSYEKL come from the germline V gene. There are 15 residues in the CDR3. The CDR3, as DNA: TGCGCCAGCAGCCAAGATGTAGGGGCCAACACTGAAGCTTTCTTT. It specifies CASSQDVGANTEAFF.

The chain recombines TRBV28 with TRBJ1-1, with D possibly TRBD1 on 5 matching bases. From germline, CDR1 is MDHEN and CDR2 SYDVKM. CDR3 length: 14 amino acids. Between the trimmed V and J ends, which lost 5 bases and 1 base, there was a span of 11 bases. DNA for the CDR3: TGTGCCAGCAGTAGGGGAGGAAAGAACACTGAAGCTTTCTTT. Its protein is CASSRGGKNTEAFF.

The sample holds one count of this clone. The CDR3 spells CASSPQSGETDTQYF. The CDR3 DNA reads TGTGCCAGCAGCCCGCAATCAGGGGAAACAGATACGCAGTATTTT. The J gene is TRBJ2-3, the V gene TRBV7-2; tentatively, D is TRBD1 (6 bases). The CDR3 covers 15 residues. CDR1 is SGHTA, CDR2 FQGNSA, per germline. Trimming stripped 5 bases from V and 3 bases from J, with 15 bases between.

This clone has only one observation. The DNA for the CDR3 is TGTGCCATCCCCCCGGCCCGGCCAGGGGATGGCTACACCTTC. Its translation: CAIPPARPGDGYTF. The rearrangement links TRBV7-2 to TRBJ1-2; possible D gene TRBD1, 6 bases. Germline assignment: CDR1 SGHTA and CDR2 FQGNSA. This CDR3 comprises 14 residues. V was clipped by 10 bases and J by 6 bases, with 21 bases between them.

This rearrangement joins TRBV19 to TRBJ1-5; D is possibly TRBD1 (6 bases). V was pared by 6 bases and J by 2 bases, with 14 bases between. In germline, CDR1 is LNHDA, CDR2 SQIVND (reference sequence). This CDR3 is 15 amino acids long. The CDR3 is CASREGGLGNQPQHF. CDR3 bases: TGTGCCAGTAGGGAGGGGGGGCTTGGCAATCAGCCCCAGCATTTT.

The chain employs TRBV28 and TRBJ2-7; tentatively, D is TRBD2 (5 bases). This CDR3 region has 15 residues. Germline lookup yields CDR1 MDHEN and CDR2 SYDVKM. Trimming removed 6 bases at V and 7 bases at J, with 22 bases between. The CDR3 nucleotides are TGTGCCAGCAGCGCTTCCGGACGGAGGCTCCATGAGCAGTACTTC. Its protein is CASSASGRRLHEQYF.

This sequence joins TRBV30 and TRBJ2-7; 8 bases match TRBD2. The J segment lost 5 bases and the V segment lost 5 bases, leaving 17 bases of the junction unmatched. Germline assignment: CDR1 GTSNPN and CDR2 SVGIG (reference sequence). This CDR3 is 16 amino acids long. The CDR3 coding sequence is TGTGCCTGGGGACCGAAGACAGCGGGAGCATTCGACGAGCAGTACTTC. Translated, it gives CAWGPKTAGAFDEQYF.

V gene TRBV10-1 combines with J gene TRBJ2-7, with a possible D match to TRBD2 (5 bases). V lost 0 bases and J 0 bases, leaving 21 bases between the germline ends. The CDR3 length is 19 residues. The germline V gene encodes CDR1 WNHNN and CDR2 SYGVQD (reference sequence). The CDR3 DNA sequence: TGCGCCAGCAGTGAGTCGAGAGGGCGGTACTATTGTTCCTCCTACGAGCAGTACTTC. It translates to CASSESRGRYYCSSYEQYF.

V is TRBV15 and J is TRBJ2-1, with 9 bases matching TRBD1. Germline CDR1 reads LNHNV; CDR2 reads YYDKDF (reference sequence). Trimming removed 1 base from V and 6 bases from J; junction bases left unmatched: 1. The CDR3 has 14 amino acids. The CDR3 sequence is CATSRGTGANEQFF. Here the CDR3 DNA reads TGTGCCACCAGCAGAGGGACAGGGGCCAATGAGCAGTTCTTC.

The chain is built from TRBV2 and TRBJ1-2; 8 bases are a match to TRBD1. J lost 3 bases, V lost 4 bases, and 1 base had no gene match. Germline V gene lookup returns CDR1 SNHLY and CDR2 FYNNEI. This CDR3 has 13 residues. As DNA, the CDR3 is TGTGCCAGCAGTGCACAGGGGGACTATGGCTACACCTTC. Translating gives CASSAQGDYGYTF.

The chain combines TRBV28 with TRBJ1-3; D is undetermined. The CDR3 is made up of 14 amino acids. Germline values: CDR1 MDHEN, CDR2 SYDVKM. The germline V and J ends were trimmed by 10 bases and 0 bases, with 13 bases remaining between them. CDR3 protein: CATFKTDSGNTIYF. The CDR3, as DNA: TGTGCCACCTTCAAGACTGACTCTGGAAACACCATATATTTT.

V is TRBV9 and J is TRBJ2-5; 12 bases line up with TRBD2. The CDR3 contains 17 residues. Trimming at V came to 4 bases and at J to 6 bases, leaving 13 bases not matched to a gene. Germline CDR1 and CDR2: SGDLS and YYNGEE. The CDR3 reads CASSPPGLAGPSQTQYF. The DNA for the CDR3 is TGTGCCAGCAGCCCCCCAGGACTAGCGGGACCGAGTCAGACCCAGTACTTC.

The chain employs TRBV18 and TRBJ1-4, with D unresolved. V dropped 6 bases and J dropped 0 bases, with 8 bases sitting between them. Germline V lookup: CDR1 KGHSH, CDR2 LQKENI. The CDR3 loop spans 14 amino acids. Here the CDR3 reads CASSETPTNEKLFF. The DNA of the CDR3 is TGTGCCAGCTCGGAGACCCCAACTAATGAAAAACTGTTTTTT.

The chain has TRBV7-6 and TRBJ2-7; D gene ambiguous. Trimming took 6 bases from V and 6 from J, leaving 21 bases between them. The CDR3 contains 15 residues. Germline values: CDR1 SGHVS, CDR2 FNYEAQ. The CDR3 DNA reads TGTGCCAGCAGTCTAGGTGAGGCCCCGTTTAGCGAGCAGTACTTC. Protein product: CASSLGEAPFSEQYF.

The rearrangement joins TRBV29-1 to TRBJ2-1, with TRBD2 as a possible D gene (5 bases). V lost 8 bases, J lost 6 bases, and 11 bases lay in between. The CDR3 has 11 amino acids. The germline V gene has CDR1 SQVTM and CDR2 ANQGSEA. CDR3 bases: TGCAGCAAATCCAGCGGCAATGAGCAGTTCTTC. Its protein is CSKSSGNEQFF.

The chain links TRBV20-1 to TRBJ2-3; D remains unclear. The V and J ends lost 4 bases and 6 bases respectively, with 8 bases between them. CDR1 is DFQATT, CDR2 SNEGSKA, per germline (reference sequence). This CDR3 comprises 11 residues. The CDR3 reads CSANFPDTQYF. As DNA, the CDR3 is TGCAGTGCTAACTTTCCGGATACGCAGTATTTT.

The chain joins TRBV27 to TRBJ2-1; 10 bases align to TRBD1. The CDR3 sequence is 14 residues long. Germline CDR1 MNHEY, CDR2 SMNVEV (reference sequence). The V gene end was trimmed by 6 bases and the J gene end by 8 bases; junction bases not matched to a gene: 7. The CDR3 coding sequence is TGTGCCAGCAGAGACAGGGGGCTAGGCTATGAGCAGTTCTTC. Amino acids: CASRDRGLGYEQFF.

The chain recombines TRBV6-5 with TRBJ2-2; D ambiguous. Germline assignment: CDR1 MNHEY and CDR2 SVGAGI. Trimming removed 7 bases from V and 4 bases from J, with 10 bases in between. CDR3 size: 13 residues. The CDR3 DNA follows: TGTGCCAGCACTAGGAAACTCACCGGGGAGCTGTTTTTT. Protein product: CASTRKLTGELFF.

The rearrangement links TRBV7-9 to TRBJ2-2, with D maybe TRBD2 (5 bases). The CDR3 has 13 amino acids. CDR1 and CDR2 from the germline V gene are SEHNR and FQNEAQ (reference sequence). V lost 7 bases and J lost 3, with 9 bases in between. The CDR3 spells CASNAADTGELFF. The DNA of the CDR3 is TGTGCCAGCAACGCAGCGGACACCGGGGAGCTGTTTTTT.

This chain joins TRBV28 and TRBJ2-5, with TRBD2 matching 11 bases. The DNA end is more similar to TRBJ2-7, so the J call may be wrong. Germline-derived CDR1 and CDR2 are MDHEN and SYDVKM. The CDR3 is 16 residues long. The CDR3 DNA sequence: TGTGCCAGCAGTTCCCCCGGACTAGCGGGTCCGGGCGAGCAGTACTTC. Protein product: CASSSPGLAGPGEQYF.

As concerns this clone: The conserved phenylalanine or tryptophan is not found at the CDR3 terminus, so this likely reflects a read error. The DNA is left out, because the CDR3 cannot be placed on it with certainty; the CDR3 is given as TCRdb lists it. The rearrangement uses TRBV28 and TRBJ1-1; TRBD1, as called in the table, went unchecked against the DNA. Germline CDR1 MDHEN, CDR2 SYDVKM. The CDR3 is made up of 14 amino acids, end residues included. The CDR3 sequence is CASSSLDRVKALFY.

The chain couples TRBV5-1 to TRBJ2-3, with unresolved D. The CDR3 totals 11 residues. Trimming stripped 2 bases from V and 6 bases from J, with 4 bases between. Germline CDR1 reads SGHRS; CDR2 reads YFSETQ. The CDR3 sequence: CASSFEDTQYF. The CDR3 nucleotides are TGCGCCAGCAGCTTTGAGGATACGCAGTATTTT.

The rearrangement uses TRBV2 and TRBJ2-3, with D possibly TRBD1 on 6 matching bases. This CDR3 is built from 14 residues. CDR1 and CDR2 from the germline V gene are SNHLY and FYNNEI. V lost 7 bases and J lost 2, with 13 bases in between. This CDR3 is CASNKGVHTDTQYF. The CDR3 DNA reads TGTGCCAGCAATAAGGGGGTTCACACAGATACGCAGTATTTT.

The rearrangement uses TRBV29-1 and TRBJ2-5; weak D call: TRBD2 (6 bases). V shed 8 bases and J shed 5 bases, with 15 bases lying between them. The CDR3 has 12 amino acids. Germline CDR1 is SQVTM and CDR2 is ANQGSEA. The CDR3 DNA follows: TGCAGCTCTTTGGAGGGGACGGAGACCCAGTACTTC. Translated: CSSLEGTETQYF.